Below are 21 T cell receptor beta chains sequenced from a single sample in a study of blood T cell repertoires in COVID-19. Method: immunoSEQ multiplex PCR; TCRdb's copy keeps in-frame clones and lacks some. Here the sample spans under 250,000 clones, roughly four fifths being singletons. The source material was PBMCs or T cells enriched from blood (not recorded which). The receptors were sampled from a woman between 40 and 55 years old who had been exposed to COVID-19.

This chain joins TRBV4-2 and TRBJ1-1; 8 nucleotides agree with TRBD1. The germline V gene encodes CDR1 LGHNA and CDR2 YNFKEQ. This CDR3 is built from 14 residues. The ends lost 1 base at V and 6 bases at J; junction bases unmatched: 4. The CDR3 region is CASSQVDRAAEAFF. DNA for the CDR3: TGTGCCAGCAGCCAAGTGGACAGGGCGGCTGAAGCTTTCTTT.

The chain recombines TRBV24-1 with TRBJ2-3; TRBD1 matches 9 bases. J gave up 4 bases and V 4 bases, and 8 bases lay outside the gene matches. Germline CDR1 and CDR2: KGHDR and SFDVKD. This CDR3 has 16 amino acids. The CDR3 loop reads CATSDSGTGKPDTQYF. The CDR3 coding sequence is TGTGCCACCAGTGACTCCGGGACAGGGAAGCCAGATACGCAGTATTTT.

This clone showed up just once. The CDR3 spells CASSSQRGETQYF. Written as DNA, the CDR3 is TGTGCCAGCAGCTCGCAGAGGGGGGAGACCCAGTACTTC. This rearrangement joins TRBV7-6 to TRBJ2-5, with a weak D call TRBD1 (6 bases). The CDR3 extends over 13 amino acids. From germline, CDR1 is SGHVS and CDR2 FNYEAQ. Trimming cost V 4 bases and J 5 bases, with 11 bases left between them.

The table lists this clone with many counts. The chain has TRBV23-1 and TRBJ2-3, with D unclear. TRBV23-1 is treated as an ORF (open reading frame) with a function not yet certain. This CDR3 is 15 amino acids long. V was shortened by 0 bases and J by 2 bases, with 9 bases between the two germline ends. In DNA, the CDR3 is TGCGCCAGCAGTCAATCACCGACAAACACAGATACGCAGTATTTT. It is translated as CASSQSPTNTDTQYF.

The chain combines TRBV19 with TRBJ1-4; D is unresolved. Trimming stripped 6 bases from V and 0 bases from J, with 11 bases between. This CDR3 comprises 15 residues. CDR1 is LNHDA, CDR2 SQIVND, per germline (reference sequence). The DNA for the CDR3 is TGTGCCAGTAGCAATACCGGGACAACTAATGAAAAACTGTTTTTT. Its protein product is CASSNTGTTNEKLFF. Based on the CDR3 plus reference TRBV19 and TRBJ1-4, the full variable domain is DGGITQSPKYLFRKEGQNVTLSCEQNLNHDAMYWYRQDPGQGLRLIYYSQIVNDFQKGDIAEGYSVSREKKESFPLTVTSAQKNPTAFYLCASSNTGTTNEKLFFGSGTQLSVL.

This clone was recorded once. V and J are TRBV28 and TRBJ2-7; TRBD1 matches 7 bases. The CDR3 consists of 13 residues. J gave up 4 bases and V 4 bases, and 4 bases lay outside the gene matches. CDR1 is MDHEN, CDR2 SYDVKM, per germline. The CDR3 protein is CASSSGQLYEQYF. The CDR3 nucleotides read TGTGCCAGCAGTTCGGGACAGTTATACGAGCAGTACTTC.

The rearrangement uses TRBV30 and TRBJ1-1; 9 nucleotides align to TRBD1. This CDR3 has 12 amino acids. Germline CDR1 is GTSNPN and CDR2 is SVGIG (reference sequence). The trim removed 2 bases at V and 8 bases at J, leaving 3 bases unmatched. In nucleotides, the CDR3 is TGTGCCTGGAGTCTCGGGACAGGGGAAGCTTTCTTT. Translation: CAWSLGTGEAFF.

This clone occurred a few times. The chain joins TRBV28 to TRBJ1-1; D is perhaps TRBD1 (6 bases). The CDR3 loop spans 15 amino acids. The germline V gene encodes CDR1 MDHEN and CDR2 SYDVKM. V shed 3 bases and J shed 4 bases, with 15 bases lying between them. CDR3 nucleotide sequence: TGTGCCAGCAGTTTCAGACCCGGCAGGGGCACTGAAGCTTTCTTT. Protein sequence: CASSFRPGRGTEAFF.

This clone was seen once. The chain uses TRBV6-2 or TRBV6-3 and TRBJ1-6; no definite D call. V was trimmed by 1 base and J by 5 bases, leaving 9 bases between them. CDR1 MNHEY and CDR2 SVGEGT come from the germline V gene. The CDR3 loop spans 15 amino acids. CDR3 bases: TGTGCCAGCAGTTACTTGGCGGAACATAATTCACCCCTCCACTTT. Translation gives CASSYLAEHNSPLHF.

The CDR3 loop is CASSVEGAMAGTEAFF. In DNA, the CDR3 is TGTGCCAGCAGTGTAGAGGGGGCGATGGCGGGAACTGAAGCTTTCTTT. V and J are TRBV6-1 and TRBJ1-1; the match to TRBD1 covers 7 bases. This CDR3 has 16 amino acids. The V segment lost 4 bases and the J segment 5 bases; nucleotides outside the gene matches: 13. The germline V gene has CDR1 MNHNS and CDR2 SASEGT.

This sequence joins TRBV7-3 and TRBJ1-2, with a possible D match to TRBD1 (5 bases). V was pared by 5 bases and J by 4 bases, with 17 bases between. The CDR3 has 15 amino acids. Germline V gene lookup returns CDR1 SGHTA and CDR2 FQGTGA. For the CDR3, the DNA is TGTGCCAGCAGCCCGGGGGAGGGGAGGGCCTATGGCTACACCTTC. This translates into CASSPGEGRAYGYTF. Variable domain in full (rest from reference TRBV7-3 and TRBJ1-2): GAGVSQTPSNKVTEKGKYVELRCDPISGHTALYWYRQSLGQGPEFLIYFQGTGAADDSGLPNDRFFAVRPEGSVSTLKIQRTERGDSAVYLCASSPGEGRAYGYTFGSGTRLTVV.

DNA of the CDR3: TGTGCCAGCAGCGTAGGGGTACAGTCCAGGTCCTACGAGCAGTACTTC. It is translated as CASSVGVQSRSYEQYF. The genes are TRBV9 and TRBJ2-7, with unresolved D. Germline V CDR1 and CDR2: SGDLS, YYNGEE. V was cut by 0 bases and J by 1 base, with 14 bases left in between. This CDR3 spans 16 amino acids.

This rearrangement joins TRBV19 to TRBJ1-2; the D gene is possibly TRBD1 (6 bases). The V gene lost 5 bases and the J gene lost 4 bases, with 20 bases spanning the gap. The V gene's germline CDR1 is LNHDA and CDR2 SQIVND (reference sequence). CDR3 length equals 16 residues. The CDR3 spells CASSPRGGARPYGYTF. For the CDR3, the DNA is TGTGCCAGTAGTCCCCGCGGGGGGGCGCGCCCCTATGGCTACACCTTC.

The chain is built from TRBV7-6 and TRBJ2-1, with D possibly being TRBD1 (6 bases). V was pared by 5 bases and J by 7 bases, with 12 bases between. CDR3 size: 13 residues. The germline gives CDR1 SGHVS, CDR2 FNYEAQ. Here the CDR3 DNA reads TGTGCCAGCAGCACAGGAAGGGGGAATGAGCAGTTCTTC. It codes for CASSTGRGNEQFF.

The gene calls are TRBV29-1 and TRBJ2-7, with 8 nucleotides matching TRBD1. The CDR3 spans 14 residues. With 1 base clipped from V and 5 bases from J, the junction kept 7 bases outside the gene matches. Germline loops: CDR1 SQVTM, CDR2 ANQGSEA. The CDR3 reads CSVEAGQGRDEQYF. CDR3 nucleotide sequence: TGCAGCGTTGAAGCTGGACAGGGTAGGGACGAGCAGTACTTC.

The CDR3 sequence is CASSLHSRGYGYTF. The CDR3 bases are TGTGCCAGCAGTTTGCACAGCCGGGGCTATGGCTACACCTTC. This rearrangement joins TRBV27 to TRBJ1-2; D gene ambiguous. Trimming took 3 bases from V and 4 from J, leaving 12 bases between them. Germline V gives CDR1 MNHEY, CDR2 SMNVEV (reference sequence). The CDR3 loop spans 14 amino acids.

The V gene is TRBV19, the J gene TRBJ1-4, with 7 bases lining up with TRBD1. The CDR3 covers 15 residues. The V and J ends lost 7 bases and 2 bases, in that order; junction bases with no gene match: 7. Germline V gene data show CDR1 as LNHDA and CDR2 as SQIVND (reference sequence). CDR3 sequence (DNA): TGTGCCAGTAAGGAGACAGGGCCTACTAATGAAAAACTGTTTTTT. It specifies CASKETGPTNEKLFF.

The gene calls are TRBV4-2 and TRBJ2-5; 12 bases line up with TRBD1. The CDR3 loop spans 17 amino acids. Germline V CDR1 and CDR2: LGHNA, YNFKEQ. Trimming at V came to 1 base and at J to 5 bases, leaving 8 bases not matched to a gene. CDR3 sequence (DNA): TGTGCCAGCAGCCAAGCCCCGGGACAGGGGGCGGGCGAGACCCAGTACTTC. Its protein is CASSQAPGQGAGETQYF.

The chain has TRBV7-2 and TRBJ1-2, with 7 bases lining up with TRBD1. The V and J ends lost 4 bases and 5 bases, in that order; junction bases with no gene match: 7. Looked up from germline, CDR1 is SGHTA and CDR2 is FQGNSA. The CDR3 totals 14 residues. The CDR3, as DNA: TGTGCCAGCAGCTCTAGGGACAGCAGATATGGCTACACCTTC. Residues: CASSSRDSRYGYTF.

V usage is TRBV5-1 and J usage is TRBJ1-2; 8 nucleotides agree with TRBD1. In germline, CDR1 is SGHRS, CDR2 YFSETQ. The J segment lost 4 bases and the V segment lost 0 bases, leaving 11 bases of the junction unmatched. The CDR3 has 17 residues. CDR3: CASSLDPPGQVIYGYTF. DNA of the CDR3: TGCGCCAGCAGCTTGGACCCCCCGGGACAGGTTATCTATGGCTACACCTTC.

This clone was seen a handful of times. This chain uses TRBV14 with TRBJ1-1; perhaps TRBD1 as D (6 bases). Germline-derived CDR1 and CDR2 are SGHDN and FVKESK. V shed 4 bases and J shed 8 bases, with 11 bases lying between them. The CDR3 length is 12 residues. CDR3 sequence reads: CASSPGHFEAFF. CDR3 sequence (DNA): TGTGCCAGCAGCCCGGGACATTTCGAAGCTTTCTTT. Full variable domain (rest looked up from reference TRBV14 and TRBJ1-1): EAGVTQFPSHSVIEKGQTVTLRCDPISGHDNLYWYRRVMGKEIKFLLHFVKESKQDESGMPNNRFLAERTGGTYSTLKVQPAELEDSGVYFCASSPGHFEAFFGQGTRLTVV.